One and the same sample provided the 6 T cell receptor beta chains below, sequenced in a study of T-cell memory formation after mild COVID-19. Using its own MiXCR run on the 5' RACE reads, TCRdb lists one record per CDR3 protein. Of fewer than 350,000 distinct CDR3 sequences in the sample, approximately 8.4% were seen once. The material sequenced was PBMCs or a T cell subset sorted from them (not recorded which). The receptors stem from a man younger than 35 who had mild COVID-19 (a few samples of this study predate the infection). Cell type and time point are not known.

J is TRBJ2-3 and V is TRBV4-3; TRBD1 aligns across 10 bases. Germline V gene sequence: CDR1 LGHNA, CDR2 YSLEER. The CDR3 loop spans 14 amino acids. The V gene end was trimmed by 4 bases and the J gene end by 6 bases; junction bases not matched to a gene: 4. The CDR3 region is CASSPADRGDTQYF. CDR3 DNA: TGCGCCAGCAGCCCGGCGGACAGGGGGGATACGCAGTATTTT.

The chain couples TRBV6-5 to TRBJ2-7; 9 nucleotides align to TRBD1. J lost 6 bases, V lost 2 bases, and 2 bases had no gene match. Germline values: CDR1 MNHEY, CDR2 SVGAGI. The CDR3 has 13 residues. CDR3 nucleotide sequence: TGTGCCAGCAGTTACACGGGACAGGGCGAGCAGTACGTC. The encoded protein is CASSYTGQGEQYV.

This clonotype turned up a few times. The gene calls are TRBV12-3 or TRBV12-4 and TRBJ2-2, with 10 bases aligning to TRBD2. V lost 3 bases and J lost 5; bases outside the gene matches: 9. This CDR3 region has 17 residues. The CDR3 nucleotides are TGTGCCAGCAGTTTCTATAGCGGGGGGCCATCGACCGGGGAGCTGTTTTTT. Protein product: CASSFYSGGPSTGELFF.

There are many counts of this clonotype. The chain joins TRBV5-1 to TRBJ1-1; no clear D. Trimming took 3 bases from V and 0 from J, leaving 9 bases between them. There are 14 residues in the CDR3. Per the germline V gene, CDR1 is SGHRS and CDR2 is YFSETQ. CDR3 bases: TGCGCCAGCAGCTCGGATGGGCTGAACACTGAAGCTTTCTTT. As protein: CASSSDGLNTEAFF.

V usage is TRBV19 and J usage is TRBJ2-5, with D possibly matching TRBD1 (5 bases). Trimming cost V 0 bases and J 7 bases, with 12 bases left between them. The CDR3 has 14 amino acids. Germline CDR1 is LNHDA and CDR2 is SQIVND (reference sequence). The CDR3 sequence: CASSIDRQGWTQYF. CDR3 sequence (DNA): TGTGCCAGTAGTATAGATCGGCAGGGATGGACCCAGTACTTC.

The chain combines TRBV6-2 or TRBV6-3 with TRBJ2-7; D remains ambiguous. This CDR3 contains 13 residues. Germline lookup yields CDR1 MNHEY and CDR2 SVGEGT. V lost 4 bases and J lost 0, with 7 bases in between. The DNA of the CDR3 is TGTGCCAGCAGTTCATGGAGCTCCTACGAGCAGTACGTC. Encoded protein: CASSSWSSYEQYV.